Listed below are T cell receptor beta chains from one sample, sequenced in a study of blood T cell repertoires in COVID-19. This table comes from immunoSEQ multiplex PCR, and its TCRdb copy is limited to in-frame clones, with some not included. The sample has more than 250,000 clones; around nine tenths are singletons. Sequencing input: peripheral blood. The source is a man aged 45 to 65 with active or convalescent COVID-19. Each CDR3 is given with its conserved first and last residue. The order of the fields is D gene, clone size, J gene, V gene, CDR3 DNA, CDR3 protein. D genes are given only for firm matches. Some rows mark clone size as missing; the rest say once, few, many or name a class of expanded clone.

>-|-|TRBJ1-2|TRBV28
TGTGCCAGCAGGGCCTTAGGGGCGAAGCCCCTCTATGGCTACACCTTC
CASRALGAKPLYGYTF
>-|-|TRBJ1-4|TRBV5-4
TGTGCCAGCAGCCCGGGATTGGCAACTAATGAAAAACTGTTTTTT
CASSPGLATNEKLFF
>-|-|TRBJ2-5|TRBV5-1
TGCGCCAGCAGCTTCCCCACAGGGGAGACCCAGTACTTC
CASSFPTGETQYF
>-|-|TRBJ2-7|TRBV3-1/TRBV3-2
TGTGCCAGCAGCCTCAAGTGGGGGGACAGTCCCGCTTACGAGCAGTACTTC
CASSLKWGDSPAYEQYF
>-|-|TRBJ1-2|TRBV5-1
TGCGCCAGCTCCCAAATGGGAGGGAACTATGGCTACACCTTC
CASSQMGGNYGYTF
>TRBD1|-|TRBJ1-1|TRBV2
TGTGCCAGCAGCGAACAGGGGGCATGGACTGAAGCTTTCTTT
CASSEQGAWTEAFF
>TRBD1|-|TRBJ2-1|TRBV19
TGTGCCAGTAGTATCACCATACAGGGGAATGAGCAGTTCTTC
CASSITIQGNEQFF
>TRBD1|-|TRBJ2-7|TRBV7-9
TGTGCCAGCACCCGGACAGGTTACGAGCAGTACTTC
CASTRTGYEQYF
>-|few|TRBJ1-4|TRBV5-1
TGCGCCAGCAGCTTACGGGGGGGAGCGGAAAAACTGTTTTTT
CASSLRGGAEKLFF
>-|-|TRBJ1-1|TRBV18
TGTGCCAGCTCCCCAAATCAACCGGGACACCTAATTAGGGACACTGAAGCTTTCTTT
CASSPNQPGHLIRDTEAFF
>TRBD1|-|TRBJ1-5|TRBV10-3
TGTGCCGCGGGGGATCCGGGACAGGGCTATCAGCCCCAGCATTTT
CAAGDPGQGYQPQHF
>-|-|TRBJ1-4|TRBV28
TGTGCCAGCATCCCGGGCGAATGGGGCGAAAAACTGTTTTTT
CASIPGEWGEKLFF
>TRBD1|-|TRBJ1-4|TRBV30
TGTGCCTGGAGAGGGACAGGAGGATTTGTGAATGAAAAACTGTTTTTT
CAWRGTGGFVNEKLFF
>TRBD2|-|TRBJ2-5|TRBV15
TGTGCCACCAGCAGAGGAGCGGGGGCCGGGGAGACCCAGTACTTC
CATSRGAGAGETQYF
>-|-|TRBJ1-5|TRBV2
TGTGCCAGCAGTGGTAACAGGTATCAGCCCCAGCATTTT
CASSGNRYQPQHF